The T cell receptor (beta chain) described here comes from a study of memory CD4+ T cells and cytomegalovirus serostatus. Study-wide results and caveats: About two fifths of the roughly 150 known CMV-associated TCRbeta sequences appeared in CD4+ memory.

This clone came up once. The target antigen is unknown. The sort gate was single viable CD3+CD4+CD8-CD45RO+ cells for memory CD4+ T cells. CD4+ T cells were isolated by positive magnetic selection. In germline, CDR1 is MNHNY, CDR2 SVGAGI (reference sequence). V was clipped by 6 bases and J by 5 bases; unmatched bases: 5. This CDR3 contains 14 residues. TCRdb's table, derived via immunoSEQ multiplex PCR, lists solely in-frame clones and lacks some. The data show about 75,000 clones, about 78% seen once. V and J are TRBV6-6 and TRBJ1-5; 9 bases are shared with TRBD1. This clonotype originated in an adult in good health and CMV-seropositive. Source material: memory CD4+ T cells from blood. This chain's CDR3 is CASSRGQGDQPQHF. Written as DNA, the CDR3 is TGTGCCAGCAGCAGGGGACAGGGTGATCAGCCCCAGCATTTT.